This TCR beta chain was sequenced in a study of T-cell reconstitution after alpha-beta-depleted transplantation in children. The study's findings and limits: Expanded graft clones numbering several hundred reportedly gave rise to alpha-beta T cells about two months after transplant.

This clonotype was counted at least ten times. Its antigen is as yet unknown. A junction end diverges from the germline sequence, so it may reflect a read error. The CDR3 has 14 residues. Germline-derived CDR1 and CDR2 are SGHRS and YFSETQ. Unique molecular identifiers were incorporated when the TCRbeta library was constructed. A single record per CDR3 protein comes from TCRdb applying MiXCR to the PCR reads. Counted here are around 450,000 distinct CDR3 sequences, around two fifths occurring once; the ten biggest clones make up around 29%. The receptor was isolated from a girl aged 2-10 years with aplastic anemia, due to receive a stem cell transplant. The V and J genes are TRBV5-1 and TRBJ2-3; 8 positions match TRBD1. Here the sequenced sample was PBMCs, taken before TCRalphabeta/CD19-depleted stem cell transplant. CDR3 residues: CASSSTGGTDTQYF. The CDR3 DNA is TGTGCCAGCAGCTCGACAGGGGGCACAGATACGCAGTATTTT.